The rows below give T cell receptor beta chains drawn from one sample of a study of radiotherapy plus CTLA-4 blockade in lung cancer. Here immunoSEQ multiplex PCR was the method, and the copy in TCRdb shows in-frame clones only, minus some. The table lists roughly 100,000 clones, roughly 80% of them singletons. Specimen: peripheral blood, collected from a patient treated with radiotherapy plus ipilimumab. Receptors originate from a human donor with non-small cell lung cancer that progressed on radiotherapy plus ipilimumab. The CDR3 runs from the conserved cysteine through the conserved F or W. D genes are given only for firm matches. Size values are once, few and many counts, or a class for expanded clones, and some rows have none.

D gene,clone size,V gene,J gene,CDR3 DNA,CDR3 protein
.,.,TRBV5-1,TRBJ2-7,TGCGCCAGCAGCCCGGATGCCAACGAGCAGTACTTC,CASSPDANEQYF
.,.,TRBV18,TRBJ2-5,TGTGCCAGCCGAGCGGGACAGGAGACCCAGTACTTC,CASRAGQETQYF
TRBD1,.,TRBV6-6,TRBJ1-2,TGTGCCAGCAGCGCCAGACAGGGGGGGTGTACCTTC,CASSARQGGCTF
.,.,TRBV11-2,TRBJ1-1,TGTGCCAGCAGCTTAACAGGGAGGTTCACTGAAGCTTTCTTT,CASSLTGRFTEAFF
TRBD2,.,TRBV11-2,TRBJ2-1,TGTGCCAGCAGCTTGCCCGGACTAGCGGGAAACAATGAGCAGTTCTTC,CASSLPGLAGNNEQFF
TRBD2,.,TRBV5-1,TRBJ2-2,TGCGCCAGCAGCTTGGGGCTAGCGGGGATGAACACCGGGGAGCTGTTTTTT,CASSLGLAGMNTGELFF
TRBD2,once,TRBV28,TRBJ2-7,TGTGCCTGCATGAGCGGGAGCATCCCCTACGAGCAGTACTTC,CACMSGSIPYEQYF
.,.,TRBV5-1,TRBJ1-1,TGCGCCAGCAGCTTGGGGAATGGGGACACTGAAGCTTTCTTT,CASSLGNGDTEAFF
TRBD1,few,TRBV5-8,TRBJ1-2,TGTGCCAGCTCCGACAGGGGGTATGGCTACACCTTC,CASSDRGYGYTF
.,.,TRBV7-8,TRBJ1-2,TGTGCCAGCAGCCCTGGACAGTCTAACTATGGCTACACCTTC,CASSPGQSNYGYTF
TRBD2,.,TRBV4-2,TRBJ2-2,TGTGCCAGCAGCCAAGGGCTAGCGGTCAGGGCCGGGGAGCTGTTTTTT,CASSQGLAVRAGELFF
.,.,TRBV29-1,TRBJ2-1,TGCAGCGTTGAAAGGAGCTCCTACAATGAGCAGTTCTTC,CSVERSSYNEQFF
.,.,TRBV5-1,TRBJ2-4,TGCGCCAGCGGGGAGGGACATATAGCCAAAAACATTCAGTACTTC,CASGEGHIAKNIQYF
.,few,TRBV11-1,TRBJ2-2,TGTGCCAGCAGCTCTAGTTACCCCAGCACCGGGGAGCTGTTTTTT,CASSSSYPSTGELFF
.,once,TRBV7-7,TRBJ1-3,TGTGCTAGCAGCCTAGACATCAGCTCTGGAAACACCATATATTTT,CASSLDISSGNTIYF
.,.,TRBV4-2,TRBJ2-4,TGTGCCAGCAGCCAACCCGTAGGCACGCACATTCAGTACTTC,CASSQPVGTHIQYF
TRBD2,.,TRBV10-1,TRBJ2-5,TGCGCCAGCAGTGTCGGGACTAGCGGGACCCAAGAGACCCAGTACTTC,CASSVGTSGTQETQYF
TRBD2,.,TRBV6-1,TRBJ2-7,TGTGCCGGCAAGACTAGCGGGAGAATTGGCGAGCAGTACTTC,CAGKTSGRIGEQYF
TRBD1,.,TRBV25-1,TRBJ1-4,TGTGCCAGCAGCCTGCCGACAGGGAGGGACACTAATGAAAAACTGTTTTTT,CASSLPTGRDTNEKLFF
.,.,TRBV7-3,TRBJ2-3,TGTGCCAGCAGCTTAGGGGCCAGCAGCACAGATACGCAGTATTTT,CASSLGASSTDTQYF
.,.,TRBV19,TRBJ1-2,TGTGCCAGTAGGCCCCAAGGGGAGGTTGGCTACACCTTC,CASRPQGEVGYTF
.,.,TRBV5-1,TRBJ2-2,TGCGCCAGCAGCTTGAACAGTAACACCGGGGAGCTGTTTTTT,CASSLNSNTGELFF
TRBD1,once,TRBV6-1,TRBJ1-2,TGTGCCAGCAGGCGGACAGGGGGAGGCTACACCTTC,CASRRTGGGYTF
TRBD1,.,TRBV7-8,TRBJ1-4,TGTGCCAGCAGCTGGGACAGGGGCGCTGAAAAACTGTTTTTT,CASSWDRGAEKLFF
.,few,TRBV25-1,TRBJ1-2,TGTGCCAGCAGGTCGGGGGGGTCCTATGGCTACACCTTC,CASRSGGSYGYTF
.,.,TRBV5-1,TRBJ1-1,TGCGCCAGCAGCTTGTATGACGAGGGAACCGAAGCTTTCTTT,CASSLYDEGTEAFF